A single sample is the source of the 31 T cell receptor beta chains below, sequenced in a study of blood T cell repertoires in COVID-19. Assay: immunoSEQ multiplex PCR; the TCRdb copy retains only in-frame clones and omits some. The sample yields about 95,000 clones, over 70% seen once. The sequenced sample consisted of peripheral blood. These receptors were taken from a man of 80 years or more with active or convalescent COVID-19.

The chain employs TRBV5-1 and TRBJ1-2; 7 nucleotides match TRBD1. Looked up from germline, CDR1 is SGHRS and CDR2 is YFSETQ. The CDR3 contains 15 residues. After removal of 5 bases from V and 2 bases from J, the junction contained 9 bases not matched to a gene. The CDR3 sequence: CASRNRQGQNYGYTF. The CDR3 coding sequence is TGCGCCAGCAGGAACAGACAGGGACAAAACTATGGCTACACCTTC.

The chain links TRBV2 to TRBJ2-3; 10 bases agree with TRBD2. This CDR3 has 16 residues. V lost 4 bases to trimming and J lost 2 bases; unmatched junction nucleotides: 6. The germline V gene has CDR1 SNHLY and CDR2 FYNNEI. The CDR3 bases are TGTGCCAGCAGTGGGGTCACTAGCGGGGCCACAGATACGCAGTATTTT. This codes for CASSGVTSGATDTQYF.

The rearrangement joins TRBV6-4 to TRBJ1-1; possible D gene TRBD1, 6 bases. CDR1 is MRHNA, CDR2 SNTAGT, per germline. This CDR3 region has 13 residues. V gave up 6 bases and J gave up 3 bases, with 11 bases separating them. The CDR3 region has the DNA TGTGCCAGCAGAATCAACAGGGACACTGAAGCTTTCTTT. This codes for CASRINRDTEAFF.

This sequence joins TRBV7-2 and TRBJ2-3; D remains unclear. This CDR3 has 13 amino acids. The germline gives CDR1 SGHTA, CDR2 FQGNSA. Between the trimmed V and J ends, which lost 3 bases and 5 bases, there was a span of 9 bases. The CDR3 coding sequence is TGTGCCAGCAGCTTTCGGGTGGGAGATACGCAGTATTTT. It yields the protein CASSFRVGDTQYF.

This chain connects TRBV5-1 to TRBJ2-3; 7 nucleotides align to TRBD2. Germline lookup yields CDR1 SGHRS and CDR2 YFSETQ. The V and J ends lost 4 bases and 4 bases, in that order; junction bases with no gene match: 15. The CDR3 runs 17 residues. Here the CDR3 DNA reads TGCGCCAGCAGCGATAGCCCTCTTCCGGGGGGTGCAGATACGCAGTATTTT. Amino acids: CASSDSPLPGGADTQYF.

CDR3 sequence reads: CASSAWGDGNTIYF. The CDR3, as DNA: TGTGCCAGTAGTGCCTGGGGAGATGGAAACACCATATATTTT. J is TRBJ1-3 and V is TRBV19; D not resolved. Germline CDR1 LNHDA, CDR2 SQIVND (reference sequence). V was trimmed by 5 bases and J by 3 bases, leaving 11 bases between them. This CDR3 contains 14 residues.

This clone came up once. V usage is TRBV27 and J usage is TRBJ2-2; D is possibly TRBD1 (5 bases). CDR3 size: 17 residues. CDR1 MNHEY and CDR2 SMNVEV come from the germline V gene (reference sequence). Trimming took off 3 bases at V and 0 bases at J, with 14 bases between the two ends. The CDR3 DNA reads as TGTGCCAGCAGTTTTACCCGTGGACACCCGAACACCGGGGAGCTGTTTTTT. This gives the protein CASSFTRGHPNTGELFF.

This rearrangement joins TRBV27 to TRBJ2-7; the match to TRBD1 covers 7 bases. Germline loops: CDR1 MNHEY, CDR2 SMNVEV (reference sequence). The CDR3 covers 14 residues. Germline trimming cut 3 bases from V and 3 bases from J; bases unmatched to any gene: 5. The CDR3 is CASSFSAGGYEQYF. CDR3 DNA sequence: TGTGCCAGCAGTTTTTCGGCAGGGGGCTACGAGCAGTACTTC.

The chain has TRBV5-1 and TRBJ2-3; 13 positions match TRBD2. Germline V gives CDR1 SGHRS, CDR2 YFSETQ. The CDR3 spans 16 residues. The J segment lost 1 base and the V segment lost 4 bases, leaving 3 bases of the junction unmatched. The CDR3 is CASSTSGGAGTDTQYF. The CDR3 DNA reads as TGCGCCAGCAGCACTAGCGGGGGGGCAGGCACAGATACGCAGTATTTT.

In its sample, this clone was seen a few times. The chain recombines TRBV2 with TRBJ2-7, with 7 bases aligning to TRBD2. Germline loops: CDR1 SNHLY, CDR2 FYNNEI. The CDR3 runs to 14 residues. After removal of 8 bases from V and 6 bases from J, the junction contained 13 bases not matched to a gene. CDR3 sequence (DNA): TGTGCCAGCGGGGGGGTCGCGGGGATTGCCGAGCAGTACTTC. This encodes CASGGVAGIAEQYF.

DNA of the CDR3: TGTGCCAGCAGTTTAGGCAGGAACACTGAAGCTTTCTTT. Translated, it gives CASSLGRNTEAFF. V usage is TRBV27 and J usage is TRBJ1-1; D remains unclear. Germline V CDR1 and CDR2: MNHEY, SMNVEV (reference sequence). The CDR3 is 13 amino acids. V was pared by 2 bases and J by 1 base, with 5 bases between.

The genes are TRBV5-1 and TRBJ2-2; D unresolved. Germline V lookup: CDR1 SGHRS, CDR2 YFSETQ. The V and J ends lost 6 bases and 4 bases respectively, with 10 bases between them. The CDR3 runs 13 residues. CDR3: CASILPGTGELFF. The CDR3 DNA reads as TGCGCCAGCATTCTTCCGGGCACCGGGGAGCTGTTTTTT.

Remarks on this clone: The sample contains more than one DNA sequence encoding this CDR3. The genes are TRBV6-6 and TRBJ1-4, with D uncertain. The CDR3 is 14 amino acids. The germline V gene encodes CDR1 MNHNY and CDR2 SVGAGI (reference sequence). Trimming took off 2 bases at V and 4 bases at J, with 8 bases between the two ends. In DNA, the CDR3 is TGTGCCAGCAGTTACGGGCAGAGTAATGAAAAACTGTTTTTT. As protein: CASSYGQSNEKLFF.

This clone is categorized as medium-sized. The genes are TRBV6-5 and TRBJ2-3; perhaps TRBD2 as D (6 bases). This CDR3 region has 14 residues. The germline V and J ends were trimmed by 6 bases and 8 bases, with 18 bases remaining between them. Germline-derived CDR1 and CDR2 are MNHEY and SVGAGI. The CDR3 reads CASSQGPDSGTQYF. DNA for the CDR3: TGTGCCAGCAGCCAGGGCCCGGATAGCGGTACGCAGTATTTT.

This chain connects TRBV18 to TRBJ1-2; D is possibly TRBD1 (6 bases). V was trimmed by 2 bases and J by 3 bases, leaving 7 bases between them. CDR1 and CDR2 from the germline V gene are KGHSH and LQKENI. The length of the CDR3 is 13 residues. In DNA, the CDR3 is TGTGCCAGCTCACCAAGGACAGACTATGGCTACACCTTC. It codes for CASSPRTDYGYTF.

The chain carries TRBV11-2 and TRBJ2-5; a possible D gene is TRBD2 (6 bases). The V and J ends lost 0 bases and 5 bases respectively, with 19 bases between them. This CDR3 spans 17 amino acids. Germline V gene lookup returns CDR1 SGHAT and CDR2 FQNNGV. CDR3 nucleotides: TGTGCCAGCAGCTTAGATCGGCGGCGGGGTACCCTGGAGACCCAGTACTTC. This encodes CASSLDRRRGTLETQYF.

This clone was counted only a few times. The chain joins TRBV6-6 to TRBJ2-1; tentatively, D is TRBD2 (7 bases). CDR1 is MNHNY and CDR2 is SVGAGI in the germline V gene (reference sequence). CDR3 length: 14 amino acids. V was shortened by 2 bases and J by 5 bases, with 10 bases between the two germline ends. CDR3 bases: TGTGCCAGCAGTTACCGGGGGGCCAACAATGAGCAGTTCTTC. Protein product: CASSYRGANNEQFF.

The chain's CDR3 is CAISAGLAPNTDTQYF. In nucleotides, the CDR3 is TGTGCCATCAGTGCCGGACTAGCGCCGAACACAGATACGCAGTATTTT. The V call is TRBV10-3, the J call TRBJ2-3, with 9 bases that match TRBD2. The junction had 7 bases not matched to a gene; V was cut back by 4 bases and J by 2 bases. CDR3 length: 16 residues. Germline CDR1 ENHRY, CDR2 SYGVKD.

The chain combines TRBV7-9 with TRBJ1-4; D remains unclear. Trimming removed 3 bases from V and 5 bases from J, with 13 bases in between. CDR1 SEHNR and CDR2 FQNEAQ come from the germline V gene (reference sequence). CDR3 length: 15 residues. The DNA for the CDR3 is TGTGCCAGCAGCTTTTTGTTAAGAGAGAATGAAAAACTGTTTTTT. It is translated as CASSFLLRENEKLFF.

The chain has TRBV24-1 and TRBJ2-5; 10 bases match TRBD2. V was pared by 0 bases and J by 1 base, with 10 bases of the junction left unmatched. Germline loops: CDR1 KGHDR, CDR2 SFDVKD. There are 19 residues in the CDR3. The CDR3 reads CATSDLSLASGGLQETQYF. As DNA, the CDR3 is TGTGCCACCAGTGATTTGAGTTTGGCTAGCGGGGGTCTCCAAGAGACCCAGTACTTC.

V is TRBV7-9 and J is TRBJ1-3, with D unresolved. Trimming removed 5 bases at V and 0 bases at J, with 5 bases between. The CDR3 has 13 amino acids. The germline CDR1 and CDR2 sequences are SEHNR and FQNEAQ (reference sequence). The chain's CDR3 is CASSPYSGNTIYF. The CDR3 nucleotides read TGTGCCAGCAGCCCCTACTCTGGAAACACCATATATTTT.

The chain uses TRBV7-2 and TRBJ2-7; D is unclear. Trimming removed 4 bases from V and 3 bases from J, with 10 bases in between. The CDR3 runs to 13 residues. Germline loops: CDR1 SGHTA, CDR2 FQGNSA. The CDR3 here is CASSSPRLYEQYF. The CDR3, as DNA: TGTGCCAGCAGCTCGCCGAGACTCTACGAGCAGTACTTC.

J is TRBJ1-2 and V is TRBV2; D is undetermined. This CDR3 is built from 14 residues. V was trimmed by 6 bases and J by 6 bases, leaving 17 bases between them. CDR1 and CDR2 from the germline V gene are SNHLY and FYNNEI. CDR3 nucleotides: TGTGCCAGCAGCCCTAATTTCGGTCGGGATGGCTACACCTTC. Amino acid sequence: CASSPNFGRDGYTF.

The chain recombines TRBV29-1 with TRBJ2-1; 9 bases are shared with TRBD2. V lost 4 bases, J lost 5 bases, and 12 bases stayed unmatched. The germline V gene has CDR1 SQVTM and CDR2 ANQGSEA. The CDR3 is 16 amino acids. The CDR3 protein is CSVGGLGGGAHNEQFF. CDR3 in DNA: TGCAGCGTTGGGGGCCTCGGCGGGGGGGCCCACAATGAGCAGTTCTTC.

The gene calls are TRBV7-3 and TRBJ2-2, with D perhaps matching TRBD2 (5 bases). V gave up 5 bases and J gave up 6 bases, with 16 bases separating them. Germline lookup yields CDR1 SGHTA and CDR2 FQGTGA. The CDR3 has 15 amino acids. CDR3 sequence (DNA): TGTGCCAGCAGCCCGAGGGCCCCACCGGCCGGGGAGCTGTTTTTT. The encoded protein is CASSPRAPPAGELFF.

The chain combines TRBV30 with TRBJ1-2; TRBD1 might be the D (6 bases). There are 13 residues in the CDR3. The V end was cut by 5 bases, the J end by 0 bases, with 10 bases between. The germline V gene encodes CDR1 GTSNPN and CDR2 SVGIG (reference sequence). DNA of the CDR3: TGTGCCTGGGAGGACAGTTCTAACTATGGCTACACCTTC. Its protein is CAWEDSSNYGYTF.

This clone has a single count. The rearrangement joins TRBV14 to TRBJ2-3; TRBD1 matches 9 bases. Trimming removed 1 base from V and 0 bases from J; junction bases left unmatched: 5. Germline values: CDR1 SGHDN, CDR2 FVKESK. The CDR3 runs to 17 residues. CDR3 residues: CASSQGTGTGSTDTQYF. The CDR3 DNA follows: TGTGCCAGCAGCCAAGGAACCGGGACAGGGAGCACAGATACGCAGTATTTT.

This clone has just a few counts. The genes are TRBV3-1 (or the pseudogene TRBV3-2) and TRBJ2-3, with D possibly matching TRBD2 (6 bases). CDR3 size: 15 residues. Germline V gene sequence: CDR1 LGHDT, CDR2 YNNKEL (reference sequence). V dropped 0 bases and J dropped 4 bases, with 11 bases sitting between them. The CDR3 DNA reads TGTGCCAGCAGCCAAGATCTTGCGGGGTCAGATACGCAGTATTTT. Its translation: CASSQDLAGSDTQYF.

This chain links TRBV10-2 with TRBJ2-2, with a possible D match to TRBD2 (5 bases). The CDR3 length is 14 residues. CDR1 and CDR2 from the germline V gene are WSHSY and SAAADI. Trimming took 6 bases from V and 1 from J, leaving 9 bases between them. The CDR3 region is CASSGLRNTGELFF. The DNA of the CDR3 is TGCGCCAGCAGCGGACTCAGGAACACCGGGGAGCTGTTTTTT.

The V call is TRBV27, the J call TRBJ1-1, with D hard to call. V shed 3 bases and J shed 1 base, with 6 bases lying between them. Per germline, CDR1 MNHEY and CDR2 SMNVEV (reference sequence). The length of the CDR3 is 13 residues. CDR3 DNA: TGTGCCAGCAGTTTGGCAGGGAACACTGAAGCTTTCTTT. Translated, it gives CASSLAGNTEAFF.

This clone was seen just once. V gene TRBV6-5 combines with J gene TRBJ1-5; possibly TRBD1 for D (6 bases). V was trimmed by 0 bases and J by 7 bases, leaving 13 bases between them. Germline V gives CDR1 MNHEY, CDR2 SVGAGI. CDR3 length: 15 amino acids. CDR3 sequence: CASSYSGATQQPQHF. CDR3 sequence (DNA): TGTGCCAGCAGTTACTCGGGGGCAACCCAGCAGCCCCAGCATTTT.